This entry features one T cell receptor (beta chain) sequence. Measured with immunoSEQ multiplex PCR; TCRdb has only the in-frame clones, and not every one. The sample has fewer than 100,000 clones, approximately 86% seen once. The data are from a study of blood T cell repertoires in COVID-19. Study overall: Acute and convalescent COVID-19 samples came from the United States, Italy and Spain. Sources were T cells, B-cell-depleted T cells, or PBMCs; the material itself was cDNA or gDNA.

The sequenced sample was peripheral blood. This receptor was taken from a man aged 60-69 years with acute or convalescent COVID-19.

CDR3 sequence reads: CASSILTVGYTF. CDR3 sequence (DNA): TGTGCCAGCAGCATCCTCACAGTTGGCTACACCTTC. The chain employs TRBV5-4 and TRBJ1-2, with unresolved D. The CDR3 totals 12 residues. V was shortened by 4 bases and J by 7 bases, with 11 bases between the two germline ends. Germline CDR1 and CDR2: SGHNT and YYREEE (reference sequence). The full variable domain, its missing parts supplied by reference TRBV5-4 and TRBJ1-2, is ETGVTQSPTHLIKTRGQQVTLRCSSQSGHNTVSWYQQALGQGPQFIFQYYREEENGRGNFPPRFSGLQFPNYSSELNVNALELDDSALYLCASSILTVGYTFGSGTRLTVV.